One sample yielded the 29 T cell receptor beta chains listed below, sequenced in a study of response to subunit inactivated influenza vaccine. MiXCR, run by TCRdb on the RT-PCR reads, gives a single entry per CDR3 protein. The sample consists of about 650,000 distinct CDR3 sequences, 15% to 19% of them appearing once. The source material was PBMCs from blood, sampled roughly 12 days after vaccination. These receptors were taken from a man between 45 and 60 years old who received an inactivated influenza vaccine.

This clonotype was picked up many times. The gene calls are TRBV11-2 and TRBJ1-2, with 8 nucleotides matching TRBD1. The CDR3 runs 18 residues. J lost 2 bases, V lost 0 bases, and 11 bases had no gene match. Per the germline V gene, CDR1 is SGHAT and CDR2 is FQNNGV. The CDR3 loop is CASSLDGAGGLTNYGYTF. The CDR3 DNA is TGTGCCAGCAGCTTAGATGGGGCAGGGGGCCTCACCAACTATGGCTACACCTTC.

A few counts support this clonotype. The V call is TRBV12-3 or TRBV12-4, the J call TRBJ1-5, with 8 bases lining up with TRBD1. V dropped 2 bases and J dropped 4; count of bases not matched to a gene: 4. This CDR3 has 15 amino acids. The CDR3 region has the DNA TGTGCCAGCAGTTTACAGGGGGCGCGGAATCAGCCCCAGCATTTT. Its protein is CASSLQGARNQPQHF.

The chain joins TRBV14 to TRBJ2-7; TRBD2 matches 12 bases. The length of the CDR3 is 18 residues. V shed 2 bases and J 4 bases; nucleotides not matched to a gene: 12. The germline CDR1 and CDR2 sequences are SGHDN and FVKESK. The CDR3 DNA reads TGTGCCAGCAGCCAACGTCAGAAGCTAGCGGGAGGGGTTTACGAGCAGTACTTC. Its protein is CASSQRQKLAGGVYEQYF.

This sequence joins TRBV29-1 and TRBJ2-5; D remains ambiguous. The CDR3 runs to 10 residues. V was pared by 7 bases and J by 0 bases, with 3 bases between. CDR1 and CDR2 from the germline V gene are SQVTM and ANQGSEA. Here the CDR3 DNA reads TGCAGCGGCTACCAAGAGACCCAGTACTTC. Protein product: CSGYQETQYF. Full variable domain (outside the CDR3, taken from reference TRBV29-1 and TRBJ2-5): SAVISQKPSRDICQRGTSLTIQCQVDSQVTMMFWYRQQPGQSLTLIATANQGSEATYESGFVIDKFPISRPNLTFSTLTVSNMSPEDSSIYLCSGYQETQYFGPGTRLLVL.

This clonotype occurred a few times. The chain links TRBV20-1 to TRBJ1-1, with 7 bases lining up with TRBD1. Germline CDR1 DFQATT, CDR2 SNEGSKA (reference sequence). This CDR3 has 13 amino acids. Trimming cost V 1 base and J 7 bases; bases outside gene matches: 6. This chain's CDR3 is CSARGTRTGEAFF. Written as DNA, the CDR3 is TGCAGTGCTAGAGGTACTAGGACAGGTGAAGCTTTCTTT.

This rearrangement joins TRBV7-8 to TRBJ2-5; D not resolved. Trimming removed 1 base from V and 5 bases from J, with 11 bases in between. Germline CDR1 and CDR2: SGHVS and FQNEAQ. The CDR3 is made up of 14 amino acids. CDR3 residues: CASSLDSGVETQYF. The CDR3 DNA is TGTGCCAGCAGCTTAGACTCAGGCGTGGAGACCCAGTACTTC.

This clonotype occurred many times. The J gene is TRBJ2-2, the V gene TRBV3-1; unclear D gene. The CDR3 spans 16 residues. V lost 6 bases and J 5 bases, leaving 19 bases between the germline ends. Germline-derived CDR1 and CDR2 are LGHDT and YNNKEL (reference sequence). This CDR3 reads CASSLRASEQTGELFF. For the CDR3, the DNA is TGTGCCAGCAGTTTAAGGGCTAGTGAACAGACCGGGGAGCTGTTTTTT.

This clonotype has only a few counts. This chain links TRBV3-1 with TRBJ2-1, with 9 bases that match TRBD2. The CDR3 has 16 residues. The V segment lost 1 base and the J segment 4 bases; nucleotides outside the gene matches: 5. CDR1 and CDR2 from the germline V gene are LGHDT and YNNKEL (reference sequence). The CDR3 sequence is CASSQGASGAYNEQFF. As DNA, the CDR3 is TGTGCCAGCAGCCAAGGGGCTAGCGGGGCGTACAATGAGCAGTTCTTC.

This clonotype was recorded a few times. The chain has TRBV6-1 and TRBJ1-5; D is possibly TRBD1 (6 bases). CDR3 length: 14 residues. The V gene lost 8 bases and the J gene lost 7 bases, with 18 bases spanning the gap. The germline CDR1 and CDR2 sequences are MNHNS and SASEGT. The CDR3 loop is CASRDTAREQPQHF. In DNA, the CDR3 is TGTGCCAGCCGGGACACCGCTCGAGAGCAGCCCCAGCATTTT.

This chain links TRBV6-5 with TRBJ2-5, with D possibly TRBD1 on 5 matching bases. Looked up from germline, CDR1 is MNHEY and CDR2 is SVGAGI. The ends were cut back, 2 bases at V and 5 bases at J, with 15 bases in the middle. There are 15 residues in the CDR3. CDR3: CASSYGQGFGETQYF. The CDR3 nucleotides read TGTGCCAGCAGTTACGGGCAGGGTTTTGGGGAGACCCAGTACTTC.

This clonotype has a handful of counts. V is TRBV12-3 or TRBV12-4 and J is TRBJ2-2, with D unresolved. V shed 11 bases and J shed 2 bases, with 9 bases lying between them. The CDR3 sequence is 12 residues long. The CDR3 reads CAWVGNTGELFF. CDR3 nucleotide sequence: TGTGCCTGGGTGGGCAACACCGGGGAGCTGTTTTTT.

This chain uses TRBV29-1 with TRBJ2-1; TRBD1 matches at 10 bases. The V and J ends lost 0 bases and 9 bases, in that order; junction bases with no gene match: 5. The CDR3 sequence is 14 residues long. Per germline, CDR1 SQVTM and CDR2 ANQGSEA. CDR3 protein: CSVEEGQGWGEQFF. DNA for the CDR3: TGCAGCGTTGAAGAGGGACAGGGGTGGGGTGAGCAGTTCTTC.

The V gene is TRBV7-6, the J gene TRBJ1-6; D call uncertain. The CDR3 contains 13 residues. Between the trimmed V and J ends, which lost 4 bases and 10 bases, there was a span of 11 bases. CDR1 and CDR2 (germline): SGHVS, FNYEAQ. In nucleotides, the CDR3 is TGTGCCAGCAGCTCGGGGTTACGGTCACCCCTCCACTTT. It yields the protein CASSSGLRSPLHF.

This clonotype was seen only a few times. The rearrangement uses TRBV13 and TRBJ2-3; D perhaps matches TRBD2 (5 bases). Trimming cost V 5 bases and J 0 bases, with 6 bases left between them. The CDR3 runs to 13 residues. CDR1 and CDR2 from the germline V gene are PRHDT and FYEKMQ (reference sequence). CDR3 residues: CASSGLSTDTQYF. The CDR3 nucleotides read TGTGCCAGCAGCGGACTGAGCACAGATACGCAGTATTTT. The entire variable domain, with the rest obtained from reference TRBV13 and TRBJ2-3, is as follows: AAGVIQSPRHLIKEKRETATLKCYPIPRHDTVYWYQQGPGQDPQFLISFYEKMQSDKGSIPDRFSAQQFSDYHSELNMSSLELGDSALYFCASSGLSTDTQYFGPGTRLTVL.

This chain connects TRBV12-3 or TRBV12-4 to TRBJ2-7; tentatively, D is TRBD1 or TRBD2 (6 bases each). V lost 7 bases to trimming and J lost 5 bases, with 12 bases between them. The CDR3 is made up of 12 amino acids. The CDR3 here is CASNLGGNEQYF. CDR3 DNA: TGTGCCAGCAACTTAGGGGGGAACGAGCAGTACTTC.

Only a few counts were recorded for this clonotype. Germline is not matched at one junction end, which may reflect a read error. The rearrangement joins TRBV7-7 to TRBJ2-7; D is possibly TRBD1 (6 bases). From germline, CDR1 is SSHAT and CDR2 FNYEAQ (reference sequence). The CDR3 loop spans 15 amino acids. CDR3 residues: CASSLSGTHSYEQYF. DNA for the CDR3: TGTGCTAGCAGCTTATCGGGGACACACTCCTACGAGCAGTACTTC. Combining the CDR3 with reference TRBV7-7 and TRBJ2-7 gives the whole variable domain GAGVSQSPRYKVTKRGQDVTLRCDPISSHATLYWYQQALGQGPEFLTYFNYEAQPDKSGLPSDRFSAERPEGSISTLTIQRTEQRDSAMYRCASSLSGTHSYEQYFGPGTRLTVT.

The V and J genes are TRBV6-6 and TRBJ1-2; D unclear. V was clipped by 6 bases and J by 7 bases, with 15 bases between them. Germline V gene sequence: CDR1 MNHNY, CDR2 SVGAGI (reference sequence). This CDR3 spans 13 amino acids. Here the CDR3 DNA reads TGTGCCAGCAGCCTACTAGGAGCGCCTGGCTACACCTTC. Amino acids: CASSLLGAPGYTF.

The chain employs TRBV6-1 and TRBJ2-7; no reliable D call. V gave up 6 bases and J gave up 4 bases, with 28 bases separating them. The CDR3 runs 18 residues. The V gene's germline CDR1 is MNHNS and CDR2 SASEGT. CDR3 amino acids: CASSPNRGGRPTGYEQYF. The CDR3 coding sequence is TGTGCCAGCAGCCCTAACCGCGGCGGCAGGCCTACTGGATACGAGCAGTACTTC.

The rearrangement links TRBV4-3 to TRBJ2-6; 8 bases are a match to TRBD1. Germline CDR1 and CDR2: LGHNA and YSLEER. This CDR3 has 19 amino acids. Unmatched junction bases numbered 11, after V lost 0 bases and J lost 4 bases. The CDR3 coding sequence is TGCGCCAGCAGCCAAGATCGTCCACGGACAGGGACCGGGGCCAACGTCCTGACTTTC. This gives the protein CASSQDRPRTGTGANVLTF.

The table lists this clonotype with a few counts. The rearrangement uses TRBV5-1 and TRBJ1-5, with D perhaps TRBD1 (6 bases). The CDR3 runs to 15 residues. The V gene lost 1 base and the J gene lost 7 bases, with 15 bases spanning the gap. Germline CDR1 reads SGHRS; CDR2 reads YFSETQ. CDR3 nucleotides: TGCGCCAGCAGCTTGTGGGGGGGCAGTGACCAGCCCCAGCATTTT. It specifies CASSLWGGSDQPQHF.

The rearrangement joins TRBV18 to TRBJ2-7; no clear D. V shed 3 bases and J shed 2 bases, with 14 bases lying between them. CDR1 and CDR2 (germline): KGHSH, LQKENI. The CDR3 is 15 residues long. The CDR3, as DNA: TGTGCCAGCTCACCCCAGACAATTACCCCCTACGAGCAGTACTTC. Its protein is CASSPQTITPYEQYF.

This clonotype has ten or more counts. The V call is TRBV29-1, the J call TRBJ2-1; possible D gene TRBD1, 5 bases. Germline V lookup: CDR1 SQVTM, CDR2 ANQGSEA. There are 12 residues in the CDR3. V dropped 3 bases and J dropped 8 bases, with 11 bases sitting between them. CDR3 region: CSVDRQSHEQFF. CDR3 bases: TGCAGCGTTGACCGACAGAGTCATGAGCAGTTCTTC.

This clonotype was recorded a few times. The chain has TRBV20-1 and TRBJ2-2; no definite D call. The CDR3 is 14 residues long. V was pared by 0 bases and J by 1 base, with 6 bases between. Germline V gene data show CDR1 as DFQATT and CDR2 as SNEGSKA (reference sequence). CDR3 sequence: CSARDRQNTGELFF. CDR3 DNA sequence: TGCAGTGCTAGAGATCGACAGAACACCGGGGAGCTGTTTTTT.

This rearrangement joins TRBV27 to TRBJ2-6; D not certain. The germline CDR1 and CDR2 sequences are MNHEY and SMNVEV (reference sequence). Trimming stripped 9 bases from V and 0 bases from J, with 24 bases between. The CDR3 spans 19 residues. The CDR3 sequence is CASKRWVLSSNSGANVLTF. The CDR3 region has the DNA TGTGCCAGTAAAAGATGGGTGCTTAGCAGCAACTCTGGGGCCAACGTCCTGACTTTC.

This clonotype has more than one count but fewer than ten. The V gene is TRBV20-1, the J gene TRBJ2-1; no clear D gene. This CDR3 region has 16 residues. Trimming left V 3 bases short and J 0 bases short, with 15 bases between. The germline gives CDR1 DFQATT, CDR2 SNEGSKA (reference sequence). The CDR3 reads CSASTVSWISYNEQFF. CDR3 sequence (DNA): TGCAGTGCTAGTACCGTTTCCTGGATCTCCTACAATGAGCAGTTCTTC.

This clonotype was recorded many times. The CDR3 here is CSVDTGTSGDEQYF. The CDR3 region has the DNA TGCAGCGTGGACACCGGGACTAGCGGGGACGAGCAGTACTTC. The J gene is TRBJ2-7, the V gene TRBV29-1; 13 bases are a match to TRBD2. Germline CDR1 and CDR2: SQVTM and ANQGSEA. V trimming: 6 bases; J trimming: 5 bases; junction bases outside the gene matches: 7. The CDR3 is 14 amino acids.

This clonotype has just a few counts. The V gene is TRBV7-9, the J gene TRBJ2-1, with 9 bases matching TRBD1. This CDR3 comprises 16 residues. CDR1 and CDR2 (germline): SEHNR, FQNEAQ (reference sequence). With V trimmed by 3 bases and J by 5 bases, 8 bases remained unmatched. CDR3 nucleotides: TGTGCCAGCAGCTTTCGGCCGGGACAGGGTGACAATGAGCAGTTCTTC. Amino acid sequence: CASSFRPGQGDNEQFF.

The chain recombines TRBV28 with TRBJ2-3; D is unresolved. Trimming stripped 1 base from V and 4 bases from J, with 12 bases between. Germline values: CDR1 MDHEN, CDR2 SYDVKM. The CDR3 totals 15 residues. The CDR3 nucleotides are TGTGCCAGCAGTTTATCTCGTTCGGCGTCAGATACGCAGTATTTT. Translating gives CASSLSRSASDTQYF.

This clonotype appeared a few times. The V call is TRBV3-1, the J call TRBJ1-3; D is undetermined. The CDR3 is 13 amino acids. The V gene's germline CDR1 is LGHDT and CDR2 YNNKEL (reference sequence). Trimming removed 1 base from V and 3 bases from J, with 4 bases in between. As DNA, the CDR3 is TGTGCCAGCAGCCAAGTGGATGGAAACACCATATATTTT. Its translation: CASSQVDGNTIYF.